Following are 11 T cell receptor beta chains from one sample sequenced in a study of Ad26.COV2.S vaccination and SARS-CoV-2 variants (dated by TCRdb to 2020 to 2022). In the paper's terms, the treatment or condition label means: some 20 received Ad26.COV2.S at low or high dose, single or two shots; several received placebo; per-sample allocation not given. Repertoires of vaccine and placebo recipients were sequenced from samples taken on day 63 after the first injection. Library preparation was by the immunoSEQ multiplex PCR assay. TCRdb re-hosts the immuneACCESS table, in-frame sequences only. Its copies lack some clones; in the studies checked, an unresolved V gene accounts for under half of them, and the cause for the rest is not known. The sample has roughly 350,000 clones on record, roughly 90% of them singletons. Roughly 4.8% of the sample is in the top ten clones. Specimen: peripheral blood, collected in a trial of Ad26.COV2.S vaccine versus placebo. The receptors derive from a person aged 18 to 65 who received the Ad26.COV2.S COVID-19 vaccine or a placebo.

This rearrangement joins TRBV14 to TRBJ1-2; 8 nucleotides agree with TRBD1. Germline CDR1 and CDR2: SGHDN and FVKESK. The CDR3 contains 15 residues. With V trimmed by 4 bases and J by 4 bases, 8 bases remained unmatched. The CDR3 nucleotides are TGTGCCAGCAGCCTTGGACAGGGAAGTTTCTATGGCTACACCTTC. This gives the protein CASSLGQGSFYGYTF.

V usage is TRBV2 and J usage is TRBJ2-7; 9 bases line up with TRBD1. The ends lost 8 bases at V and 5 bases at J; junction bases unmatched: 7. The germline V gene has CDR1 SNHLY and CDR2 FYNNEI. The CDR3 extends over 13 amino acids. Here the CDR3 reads CASAQWTGDEQYF. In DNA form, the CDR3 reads TGTGCCAGCGCGCAGTGGACAGGGGACGAGCAGTACTTC.

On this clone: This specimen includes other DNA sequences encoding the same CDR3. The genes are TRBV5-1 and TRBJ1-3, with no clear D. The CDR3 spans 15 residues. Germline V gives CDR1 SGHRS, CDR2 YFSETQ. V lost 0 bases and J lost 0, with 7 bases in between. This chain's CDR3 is CASSLAGSSGNTIYF. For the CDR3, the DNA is TGCGCCAGCAGCTTGGCGGGAAGCTCTGGAAACACCATATATTTT.

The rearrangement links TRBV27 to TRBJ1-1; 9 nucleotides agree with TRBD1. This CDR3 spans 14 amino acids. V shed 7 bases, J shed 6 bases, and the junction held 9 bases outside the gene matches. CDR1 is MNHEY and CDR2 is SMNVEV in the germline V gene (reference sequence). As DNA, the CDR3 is TGTGCCAGCACCAAACAGGGGGCGCCCGCTGAAGCTTTCTTT. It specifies CASTKQGAPAEAFF.

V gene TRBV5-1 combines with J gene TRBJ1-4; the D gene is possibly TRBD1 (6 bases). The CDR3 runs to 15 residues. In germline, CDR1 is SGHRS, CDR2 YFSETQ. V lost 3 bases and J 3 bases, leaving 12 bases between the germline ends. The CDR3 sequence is CASSSGDTPNEKLFF. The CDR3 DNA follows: TGCGCCAGCAGCTCAGGGGACACACCTAATGAAAAACTGTTTTTT.

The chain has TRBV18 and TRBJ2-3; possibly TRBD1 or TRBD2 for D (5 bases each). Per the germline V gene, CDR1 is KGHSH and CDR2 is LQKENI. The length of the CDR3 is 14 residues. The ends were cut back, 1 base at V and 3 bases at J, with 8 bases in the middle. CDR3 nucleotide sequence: TGTGCCAGCTCACCACGAGAGGGGACAGATACGCAGTATTTT. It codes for CASSPREGTDTQYF.

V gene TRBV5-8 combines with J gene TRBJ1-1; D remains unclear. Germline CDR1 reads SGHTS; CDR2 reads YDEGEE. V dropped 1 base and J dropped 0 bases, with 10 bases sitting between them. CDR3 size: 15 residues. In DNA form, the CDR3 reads TGTGCCAGCAGCTTGTCCCCAAGCATGAACACTGAAGCTTTCTTT. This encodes CASSLSPSMNTEAFF.

The CDR3 region is CASSISGRLNEQFF. Written as DNA, the CDR3 is TGTGCCAGTAGTATTAGCGGGAGGCTTAATGAGCAGTTCTTC. The chain has TRBV19 and TRBJ2-1; 10 positions agree with TRBD2. V was pared by 3 bases and J by 7 bases, with 3 bases of the junction left unmatched. CDR1 and CDR2 from the germline V gene are LNHDA and SQIVND (reference sequence). The CDR3 has 14 amino acids. Filled out from reference TRBV19 and TRBJ2-1, the complete variable domain reads DGGITQSPKYLFRKEGQNVTLSCEQNLNHDAMYWYRQDPGQGLRLIYYSQIVNDFQKGDIAEGYSVSREKKESFPLTVTSAQKNPTAFYLCASSISGRLNEQFFGPGTRLTVL.

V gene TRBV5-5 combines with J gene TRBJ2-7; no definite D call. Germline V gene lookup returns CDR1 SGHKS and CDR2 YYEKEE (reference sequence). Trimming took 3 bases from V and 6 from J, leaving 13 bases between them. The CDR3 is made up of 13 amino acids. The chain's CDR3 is CASSYTSNSEQYF. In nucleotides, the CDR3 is TGTGCCAGCAGCTATACCTCCAACAGCGAGCAGTACTTC.

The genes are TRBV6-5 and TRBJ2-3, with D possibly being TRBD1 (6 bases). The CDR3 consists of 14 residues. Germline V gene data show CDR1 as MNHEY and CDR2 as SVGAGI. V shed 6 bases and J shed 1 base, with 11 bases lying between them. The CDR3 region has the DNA TGTGCCAGCAGGAAGACAGGTGGCACAGATACGCAGTATTTT. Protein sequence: CASRKTGGTDTQYF.

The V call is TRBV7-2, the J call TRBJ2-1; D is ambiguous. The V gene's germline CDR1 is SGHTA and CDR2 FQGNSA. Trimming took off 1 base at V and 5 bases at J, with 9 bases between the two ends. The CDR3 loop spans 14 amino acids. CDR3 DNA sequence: TGTGCCAGCAGCTTAGGGGGTAGGGACAATGAGCAGTTCTTC. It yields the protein CASSLGGRDNEQFF.